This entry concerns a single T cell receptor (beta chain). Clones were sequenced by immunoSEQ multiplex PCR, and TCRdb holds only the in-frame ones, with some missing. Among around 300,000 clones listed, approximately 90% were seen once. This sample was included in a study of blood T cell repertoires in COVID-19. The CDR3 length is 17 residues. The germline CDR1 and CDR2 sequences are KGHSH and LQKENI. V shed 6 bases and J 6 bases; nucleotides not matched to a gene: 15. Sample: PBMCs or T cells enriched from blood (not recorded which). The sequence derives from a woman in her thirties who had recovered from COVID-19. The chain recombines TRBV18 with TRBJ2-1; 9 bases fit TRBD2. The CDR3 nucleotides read TGTGCCAGCTCCCCCCGATCGGCGGGAGGGCCTCTCAATGAGCAGTTCTTC. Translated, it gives CASSPRSAGGPLNEQFF.